The next 32 T cell receptor beta chains were all read from a single sample in a study of Ad26.COV2.S vaccination and SARS-CoV-2 variants (dated by TCRdb to the early 2020s). What the treatment or condition label conveys for this sample: some 20 received Ad26.COV2.S at low or high dose, single or two shots; about 5 received placebo; per-sample allocation not given. Repertoires of vaccine and placebo recipients were sequenced from samples collected on day 63 after the first injection. The library came from the immunoSEQ multiplex PCR assay. Entries here come from immuneACCESS through TCRdb and include only in-frame sequences with V and J called. Some clones fail to appear in such tables; in the studies checked, an unresolved V gene covers under half of the shortfall, and the cause of the remainder is unknown. This sample comprises about 350,000 clones, around 84% of them detected only once. About 3.5% of the sample belongs to the ten largest clones.

The material was peripheral blood, obtained in a trial of Ad26.COV2.S vaccine versus placebo. Receptors originate from a person aged 18-60 years who received the Ad26.COV2.S COVID-19 vaccine or a placebo.

The chain combines TRBV2 with TRBJ2-1, with 9 positions matching TRBD2. This CDR3 contains 16 residues. The V segment lost 3 bases and the J segment 4 bases; nucleotides outside the gene matches: 7. Germline loops: CDR1 SNHLY, CDR2 FYNNEI. The CDR3 sequence is CASSDGTRGGYNEQFF. The CDR3 DNA reads as TGTGCCAGCAGTGATGGCACGCGGGGGGGATACAATGAGCAGTTCTTC.

V usage is TRBV5-1 and J usage is TRBJ1-4; D unclear. The germline V gene has CDR1 SGHRS and CDR2 YFSETQ. V lost 0 bases and J 0 bases, leaving 6 bases between the germline ends. The CDR3 length is 15 residues. The chain's CDR3 is CASSLGGSTNEKLFF. Written as DNA, the CDR3 is TGCGCCAGCAGCTTGGGGGGATCAACTAATGAAAAACTGTTTTTT.

This clone has just a few counts. The chain uses TRBV5-5 and TRBJ2-2; D is unclear. The germline V gene encodes CDR1 SGHKS and CDR2 YYEKEE (reference sequence). This CDR3 contains 15 residues. The V end lost 5 bases, the J end lost 7 bases, and 18 bases lay between the germline ends. In nucleotides, the CDR3 is TGTGCCAGCAGTTTCACCCAAAGAACCGACGGGGAGCTGTTTTTT. This encodes CASSFTQRTDGELFF. Combining the CDR3 with reference TRBV5-5 and TRBJ2-2 gives the whole variable domain DAGVTQSPTHLIKTRGQQVTLRCSPISGHKSVSWYQQVLGQGPQFIFQYYEKEERGRGNFPDRFSARQFPNYSSELNVNALLLGDSALYLCASSFTQRTDGELFFGEGSRLTVL.

This clone has a handful of counts. V is TRBV5-1 and J is TRBJ1-6, with D possibly TRBD1 on 5 matching bases. Germline lookup yields CDR1 SGHRS and CDR2 YFSETQ. V was pared by 5 bases and J by 7 bases, with 13 bases between. The CDR3 sequence is 14 residues long. The CDR3 DNA reads TGCGCCAGCAGACATAGTGGGGGGAATTCACCCCTCCACTTT. Translation: CASRHSGGNSPLHF.

The chain combines TRBV28 with TRBJ1-1, with D uncertain. The CDR3 spans 13 residues. Germline V gives CDR1 MDHEN, CDR2 SYDVKM. Between the trimmed V and J ends, which lost 7 bases and 4 bases, there was a span of 13 bases. The CDR3 loop is CASTQFRVTEAFF. The CDR3 DNA sequence: TGTGCCAGCACTCAATTTAGGGTCACTGAAGCTTTCTTT.

The V call is TRBV3-1 (or the pseudogene TRBV3-2), the J call TRBJ1-3; no reliable D call. This CDR3 contains 19 residues. Trimming removed 0 bases at V and 0 bases at J, with 18 bases between. From germline, CDR1 is LGHDT and CDR2 YNNKEL (reference sequence). The CDR3 nucleotides are TGTGCCAGCAGCCAAGATCGTGGTGGATGGCAGAGCTCTGGAAACACCATATATTTT. It specifies CASSQDRGGWQSSGNTIYF.

The rearrangement uses TRBV30 and TRBJ1-3, with D unclear. The V gene's germline CDR1 is GTSNPN and CDR2 SVGIG (reference sequence). The V gene lost 0 bases and the J gene lost 4 bases, with 10 bases spanning the gap. The CDR3 length is 14 residues. DNA for the CDR3: TGTGCCTGGAGTGTAGGCAGGAGCGGAAACACCATATATTTT. This translates into CAWSVGRSGNTIYF.

The CDR3 sequence: CASSNPPSGRYEQYF. CDR3 DNA sequence: TGTGCCAGCAGTAACCCCCCTAGCGGGAGGTACGAGCAGTACTTC. The chain joins TRBV7-2 to TRBJ2-7, with 11 nucleotides matching TRBD2. Germline trimming cut 6 bases from V and 4 bases from J; bases unmatched to any gene: 8. CDR1 SGHTA and CDR2 FQGNSA come from the germline V gene. The CDR3 runs 15 residues.

The chain couples TRBV7-9 to TRBJ2-1, with TRBD1 identical over 12 bases. J lost 2 bases, V lost 5 bases, and 7 bases had no gene match. CDR1 is SEHNR and CDR2 is FQNEAQ in the germline V gene (reference sequence). This CDR3 contains 17 residues. For the CDR3, the DNA is TGTGCCAGCAGCCTAGGCGGGACAGGGGGCGCCTACAATGAGCAGTTCTTC. It specifies CASSLGGTGGAYNEQFF.

The chain recombines TRBV18 with TRBJ1-2; D gene ambiguous. V was pared by 4 bases and J by 0 bases, with 9 bases between. Germline lookup yields CDR1 KGHSH and CDR2 LQKENI. CDR3 length equals 14 residues. CDR3 sequence (DNA): TGTGCCAGCTCACGGGAGTTAGCTAACTATGGCTACACCTTC. Protein: CASSRELANYGYTF.

This clone came up once. CDR3 nucleotides: TGTGCCAGCAGTGGAAGGCTAAACACCGGGGAGCTGTTTTTT. This gives the protein CASSGRLNTGELFF. The rearrangement links TRBV2 to TRBJ2-2; D is uncertain. The CDR3 consists of 14 residues. Per the germline V gene, CDR1 is SNHLY and CDR2 is FYNNEI. Trimming left V 4 bases short and J 2 bases short, with 8 bases between.

The V call is TRBV7-9, the J call TRBJ2-1; D is unclear. The V end lost 2 bases, the J end lost 7 bases, and 12 bases lay between the germline ends. There are 14 residues in the CDR3. Germline CDR1 reads SEHNR; CDR2 reads FQNEAQ (reference sequence). DNA of the CDR3: TGTGCCAGCAGCTTACCAAATTTAGGGAATGAGCAGTTCTTC. This translates into CASSLPNLGNEQFF.

With regard to this clone: This CDR3 is also generated by other DNA sequences in the sample. The rearrangement joins TRBV27 to TRBJ1-2; a possible D gene is TRBD1 (5 bases). Germline V lookup: CDR1 MNHEY, CDR2 SMNVEV (reference sequence). Trimming stripped 2 bases from V and 2 bases from J, with 6 bases between. CDR3 length equals 13 residues. In DNA, the CDR3 is TGTGCCAGCAGTTTAAGGGGAAACTATGGCTACACCTTC. Protein sequence: CASSLRGNYGYTF.

The chain links TRBV19 to TRBJ1-1; the D gene is possibly TRBD1 (5 bases). The V gene's germline CDR1 is LNHDA and CDR2 SQIVND (reference sequence). CDR3 length: 16 residues. V dropped 3 bases and J dropped 3 bases, with 17 bases sitting between them. The CDR3 region is CASSMGPDRGDTEAFF. The CDR3 region has the DNA TGTGCCAGTAGTATGGGCCCCGACAGAGGAGACACTGAAGCTTTCTTT. The variable domain in full, completed from reference TRBV19 and TRBJ1-1, reads DGGITQSPKYLFRKEGQNVTLSCEQNLNHDAMYWYRQDPGQGLRLIYYSQIVNDFQKGDIAEGYSVSREKKESFPLTVTSAQKNPTAFYLCASSMGPDRGDTEAFFGQGTRLTVV.

This clone was recorded once. The CDR3 sequence: CASSFGSFPEKLFF. DNA for the CDR3: TGTGCCAGCAGCTTTGGTAGCTTTCCGGAAAAACTGTTTTTT. This chain links TRBV5-4 with TRBJ1-4; D gene unclear. This CDR3 is built from 14 residues. With 2 bases removed from V and 8 bases from J, the gap between germline ends came to 13 bases. Looked up from germline, CDR1 is SGHNT and CDR2 is YYREEE (reference sequence).

The chain couples TRBV18 to TRBJ2-5, with D hard to call. V gave up 0 bases and J gave up 5 bases, with 4 bases separating them. Germline assignment: CDR1 KGHSH and CDR2 LQKENI. The CDR3 consists of 12 residues. CDR3 region: CASSPPLETQYF. The CDR3 DNA follows: TGTGCCAGCTCACCACCTCTGGAGACCCAGTACTTC.

The chain joins TRBV2 to TRBJ1-5; D may be TRBD1 (6 bases). The V gene's germline CDR1 is SNHLY and CDR2 FYNNEI. V dropped 7 bases and J dropped 0 bases, with 16 bases sitting between them. CDR3 length equals 16 residues. CDR3 sequence (DNA): TGTGCCAGCACAAACGAACAGGGTTATAGCAATCAGCCCCAGCATTTT. Translation: CASTNEQGYSNQPQHF.

This chain uses TRBV9 with TRBJ1-1, with D maybe TRBD1 (5 bases). V was shortened by 2 bases and J by 0 bases, with 17 bases between the two germline ends. Germline V CDR1 and CDR2: SGDLS, YYNGEE. The CDR3 consists of 17 residues. The CDR3 spells CASSVSPMSQVNTEAFF. The CDR3 DNA reads TGTGCCAGCAGCGTTTCTCCAATGTCACAGGTGAACACTGAAGCTTTCTTT.

This chain links TRBV6-5 with TRBJ2-5; D gene unclear. The CDR3 sequence is 13 residues long. The germline gives CDR1 MNHEY, CDR2 SVGAGI. V was pared by 7 bases and J by 1 base, with 10 bases between. The CDR3 DNA follows: TGTGCCAGCACCCTGGGGTTCCAAGAGACCCAGTACTTC. This codes for CASTLGFQETQYF.

In nucleotides, the CDR3 is TGTGCCAGCAGCCGGGACAGGGCAACAGATACGCAGTATTTT. Amino acids: CASSRDRATDTQYF. V and J are TRBV5-8 and TRBJ2-3, with 9 bases aligning to TRBD1. Per germline, CDR1 SGHTS and CDR2 YDEGEE. J was trimmed by 3 bases and V by 4 bases; bases with no gene match: 3. CDR3 length equals 14 residues.

The rearrangement links TRBV29-1 to TRBJ2-7; 7 bases map to TRBD1. Germline V gives CDR1 SQVTM, CDR2 ANQGSEA. V dropped 7 bases and J dropped 2; count of bases not matched to a gene: 8. The CDR3 has 13 amino acids. DNA of the CDR3: TGCAGCGGACAGGTGGGGACAGCCTACGAGCAGTACTTC. It encodes CSGQVGTAYEQYF.

This clone has a handful of counts. The rearrangement joins TRBV5-1 to TRBJ2-3; maybe TRBD2 (5 bases). CDR1 is SGHRS and CDR2 is YFSETQ in the germline V gene. The CDR3 consists of 16 residues. The V gene lost 0 bases and the J gene lost 2 bases, with 13 bases spanning the gap. The CDR3 reads CASSLAAGGVTDTQYF. CDR3 nucleotide sequence: TGCGCCAGCAGCTTGGCGGCAGGAGGTGTCACAGATACGCAGTATTTT.

The rearrangement links TRBV14 to TRBJ2-3, with D possibly being TRBD1 or TRBD2 (6 bases each). The V end was cut by 2 bases, the J end by 0 bases, with 9 bases between. The CDR3 contains 15 residues. Looked up from germline, CDR1 is SGHDN and CDR2 is FVKESK. This chain's CDR3 is CASSQTGTSTDTQYF. DNA of the CDR3: TGTGCCAGCAGCCAAACAGGGACTAGCACAGATACGCAGTATTTT.

J is TRBJ1-1 and V is TRBV7-2; possible D gene TRBD1, 5 bases. This CDR3 is 13 amino acids long. Trimming pared 1 base from V and 11 bases from J, leaving 14 bases between. Germline CDR1 is SGHTA and CDR2 is FQGNSA. The CDR3 protein is CASSLGTAGTAFF. Here the CDR3 DNA reads TGTGCCAGCAGCTTAGGAACGGCAGGGACGGCTTTCTTT.

This clone has more than one count but fewer than ten. This sequence joins TRBV7-2 and TRBJ2-2; 10 bases are shared with TRBD2. Per the germline V gene, CDR1 is SGHTA and CDR2 is FQGNSA. The CDR3 loop spans 15 amino acids. Trimming took 6 bases from V and 4 from J; bases not matched to a gene: 5. The CDR3 reads CASSPGTSVTGELFF. The CDR3 DNA reads TGTGCCAGCAGTCCTGGGACTAGCGTCACCGGGGAGCTGTTTTTT.

A few counts support this clone. The CDR3 loop reads CASSLNGGRGEKLFF. CDR3 bases: TGCGCCAGCAGCCTGAATGGGGGGCGAGGAGAAAAACTGTTTTTT. The chain links TRBV5-1 to TRBJ1-4, with TRBD1 as a possible D gene (6 bases). Germline CDR1 reads SGHRS; CDR2 reads YFSETQ. The CDR3 runs to 15 residues. Trimming pared 4 bases from V and 8 bases from J, leaving 18 bases between.

The chain combines TRBV6-2 or TRBV6-3 with TRBJ2-1, with TRBD1 identical over 8 bases. CDR3 length equals 16 residues. CDR1 is MNHEY, CDR2 SVGEGT, per germline. With V trimmed by 5 bases and J by 5 bases, 11 bases remained unmatched. CDR3 nucleotides: TGTGCCAGCAGTGCCCATGGACAGGGTACCAACAATGAGCAGTTCTTC. Residues: CASSAHGQGTNNEQFF.

The gene calls are TRBV5-6 and TRBJ2-7; 9 bases match TRBD1. This CDR3 is built from 16 residues. In germline, CDR1 is SGHDT, CDR2 YYEEEE. After removal of 1 base from V and 2 bases from J, the junction contained 7 bases not matched to a gene. This chain's CDR3 is CASSLKRTGAAYEQYF. CDR3 sequence (DNA): TGTGCCAGCAGCTTGAAAAGGACAGGGGCCGCCTACGAGCAGTACTTC.

The V gene is TRBV2, the J gene TRBJ1-3; TRBD1 is a possible D gene (5 bases). Germline V gene sequence: CDR1 SNHLY, CDR2 FYNNEI. The germline V and J ends were trimmed by 3 bases and 4 bases, with 13 bases remaining between them. The CDR3 has 15 amino acids. CDR3 amino acids: CASSEERGYGNTIYF. DNA of the CDR3: TGTGCCAGCAGTGAGGAAAGGGGCTACGGAAACACCATATATTTT.

This clone was counted only a few times. J is TRBJ1-2 and V is TRBV4-1; 9 nucleotides align to TRBD1. The CDR3 extends over 14 amino acids. Germline CDR1 and CDR2: MGHRA and YSYEKL. The V gene end was trimmed by 1 base and the J gene end by 6 bases; junction bases not matched to a gene: 3. The CDR3 coding sequence is TGCGCCAGCAGCCAAGGGACAGGGGAAGATGGCTACACCTTC. Protein: CASSQGTGEDGYTF.

A remark on this clone: Other DNA sequences within the sample encode an identical CDR3. This chain uses TRBV9 with TRBJ2-1; D unclear. The CDR3 loop spans 14 amino acids. CDR1 and CDR2 from the germline V gene are SGDLS and YYNGEE. The V gene lost 0 bases and the J gene lost 1 base, with 5 bases spanning the gap. This chain's CDR3 is CASSVVGSYNEQFF. For the CDR3, the DNA is TGTGCCAGCAGCGTAGTGGGGTCCTACAATGAGCAGTTCTTC.

The J gene is TRBJ2-2, the V gene TRBV6-4, with 7 bases fitting TRBD1. The CDR3 spans 14 residues. V was clipped by 8 bases and J by 5 bases; unmatched bases: 8. Germline V lookup: CDR1 MRHNA, CDR2 SNTAGT. The CDR3: CASSMTGLTGELFF. CDR3 coding DNA: TGTGCCAGCTCGATGACAGGGCTAACCGGGGAGCTGTTTTTT.